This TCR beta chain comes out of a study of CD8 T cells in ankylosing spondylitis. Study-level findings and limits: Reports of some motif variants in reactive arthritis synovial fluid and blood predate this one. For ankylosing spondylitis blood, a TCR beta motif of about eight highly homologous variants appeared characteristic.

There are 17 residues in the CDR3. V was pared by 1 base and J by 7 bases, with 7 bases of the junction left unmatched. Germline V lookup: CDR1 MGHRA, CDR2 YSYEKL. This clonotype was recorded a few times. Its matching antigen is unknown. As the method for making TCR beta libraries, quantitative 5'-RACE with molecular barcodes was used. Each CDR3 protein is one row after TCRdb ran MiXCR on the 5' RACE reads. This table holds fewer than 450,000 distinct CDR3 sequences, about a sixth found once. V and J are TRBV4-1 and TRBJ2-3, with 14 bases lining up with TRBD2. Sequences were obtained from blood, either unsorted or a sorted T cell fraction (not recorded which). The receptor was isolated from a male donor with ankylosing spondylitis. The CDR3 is CASSQVTSGGGLNTQYF. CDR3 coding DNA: TGCGCCAGCAGCCAAGTGACTAGCGGGGGGGGACTAAATACGCAGTATTTT.